Here is one T cell receptor (beta chain) with its context. Its antigen is as yet unknown. The study excluded patients with uncontrolled infection, other autoimmune disease, pregnancy or lactation. The investigators amplified TCR beta CDR3 regions from RNA transcripts. Primed by the HTBI set, a first-round RT-PCR was run on the TCR CDR3. One entry per CDR3 protein, called by TCRdb with MiXCR from the multiplex PCR reads. The sample gives approximately 600,000 distinct CDR3 sequences, 15% to 20% of which show up once; 3.5% to 4% is in the top ten. The data are from a study of T cells in Graves' hyperthyroidism and ophthalmopathy. Overall study context: The authors collected peripheral blood at initial diagnosis, before any treatment.

Germline V gene sequence: CDR1 SNHLY, CDR2 FYNNEI. Trimming cost V 6 bases and J 8 bases; bases outside gene matches: 7. The CDR3 is 14 amino acids. General study findings and limits: From stable hyperthyroidism, ophthalmopathy was set apart by a 13 V-J model.

The source material was blood. This rearrangement joins TRBV2 to TRBJ2-1, with 10 nucleotides matching TRBD2. The TCR originated in a woman aged 25 to 39 with Graves' hyperthyroidism. The CDR3, as DNA: TGTGCCAGCAGAGCGGGAGGGGGGGTCGATGAGCAGTTCTTC. Residues: CASRAGGGVDEQFF.